Below are 6 T cell receptor beta chains sequenced from a single sample in a study of CD8+ T cells in alopecia areata. Reverse transcribed after extraction, RNA yielded cDNA as the sequencing template. Clones were sequenced by immunoSEQ multiplex PCR, and TCRdb holds only the in-frame ones, with some missing. This sample shows more than 90,000 clones and no singletons; roughly a fifth rests with the ten largest. The sequenced material came from lesional skin. These receptor sequences come from a C3H/HeJ mouse with alopecia areata. The MHC haplotype of this mouse line is H2-k.

The table lists this clone with a few counts. The genes are named according to mouse. The read finishes 4 residues shy of the CDR3 end, and the germline J gene is used to complete it. This chain connects TRBV1 to TRBJ2-1; TRBD1 might be the D (6 bases). Looked up from germline, CDR1 is NSQYPW and CDR2 is LRSPGD (reference sequence). This CDR3 contains 15 residues. Trimming pared 1 base from V and 2 bases from J, leaving 9 bases between. The part of the CDR3 DNA that was read is TGCACCTGCAGTGCAGCAGGGGCCGACTATGCT. This translates into CTCSAAGADYA. The full CDR3 protein is CTCSAAGADYAEQFF. Full variable domain (outside the CDR3, taken from reference TRBV1 and TRBJ2-1): VTLLEQNPRWRLVPRGQAVNLRCILKNSQYPWMSWYQQDLQKQLQWLFTLRSPGDKEVKSLPGADYLATRVTDTELRLQVANMSQGRTLYCTCSAAGADYAEQFFGPGTRLTVL.

As regards this clone: The listed genes are named as in mouse. The CDR3 extends 4 residues past the end of the read, so its final part is completed from the germline J gene. The rearrangement uses TRBV13-1 and TRBJ2-2, with D possibly matching TRBD1 (5 bases). Germline V gene sequence: CDR1 NSHNY, CDR2 SYGAGN. This CDR3 has 15 residues. V was trimmed by 0 bases and J by 1 base, leaving 7 bases between them. This CDR3 is CASSDAGKNTGQLYF. CDR3 bases read: TGTGCCAGCAGTGATGCAGGGAAAAACACCGGG.

Remarks on this clone: Gene names refer to mouse genes. Sequencing ends 4 residues short of the CDR3 end; the germline J gene provides the rest. This chain links TRBV13-1 with TRBJ2-1; weak D call: TRBD2 (6 bases). The germline V gene encodes CDR1 NSHNY and CDR2 SYGAGN. This CDR3 is built from 15 residues. Trimming cost V 1 base and J 1 base, with 9 bases left between them. The CDR3 bases that were read are TGTGCCAGCAGTGATATGGGGGTCAACTATGCT. Its protein product is CASSDMGVNYA. The whole CDR3 reads CASSDMGVNYAEQFF.

On this clone itself: Gene names denote mouse genes. The read ends 4 residues early relative to the CDR3; the germline J gene fills the gap. This chain uses TRBV1 with TRBJ2-5; 8 bases map to TRBD1. The CDR3 has 15 amino acids. The V gene's germline CDR1 is NSQYPW and CDR2 LRSPGD (reference sequence). The trim removed 5 bases at V and 3 bases at J, leaving 7 bases unmatched. Incomplete CDR3 DNA: TGCACCTGCAGTAACCCGGGACAGGCACAAGAC. As protein: CTCSNPGQAQD. The whole CDR3 is CTCSNPGQAQDTQYF.

A remark on this clone: Germline and genes: mouse. From the germline J gene comes the end of the CDR3, since the read stops 4 residues before it. This chain connects TRBV5 to TRBJ2-1, with 7 positions matching TRBD2. From germline, CDR1 is LGHNA and CDR2 YNLKQL (reference sequence). CDR3 length equals 17 residues. J gave up 3 bases and V 0 bases, and 8 bases lay outside the gene matches. Partial CDR3 DNA: TGTGCCAGCAGCCAAGATTCGGGGGGGACCTTCTATGCT. This sequence encodes CASSQDSGGTFYA. The complete CDR3 sequence is CASSQDSGGTFYAEQFF.

This clone was counted a few times. A much larger clone lies a single base off, so this may be a read error. Gene names and germline match the mouse. The read halts 4 residues ahead of the CDR3 end, with the missing end drawn from the germline J gene. The chain is built from TRBV14 and TRBJ1-1; the match to TRBD1 covers 7 bases. The V gene's germline CDR1 is SGHDT and CDR2 FRDEAV. The CDR3 is made up of 14 amino acids. V lost 3 bases to trimming and J lost 0 bases; unmatched junction nucleotides: 2. The CDR3 DNA, read in part, is TGTGCCAGCAGTTGGGACAGTGCAAACACA. This sequence encodes CASSWDSANT. The full CDR3 protein reads CASSWDSANTEVFF.